The next 3 T cell receptor beta chains were all read from a single sample in a study of CD8+ T cells in alopecia areata. Sequencing relied on a cDNA template that was reverse transcribed from extracted RNA. The repertoire was sequenced with immunoSEQ multiplex PCR; TCRdb's copy has only in-frame clones and lacks some. The table lists around 120,000 clones, 35% to 40% of them singletons. The sequenced sample consisted of CD4+ T cells sorted from blood. These receptors all come from a human donor with alopecia areata.

This clone occurred a few times. This chain uses TRBV28 with TRBJ1-2; D may be TRBD1 (5 bases). V lost 8 bases to trimming and J lost 0 bases, with 10 bases between them. Per germline, CDR1 MDHEN and CDR2 SYDVKM. The CDR3 is 13 residues long. This CDR3 reads CASGTAANYGYTF. The CDR3 DNA reads TGTGCCAGCGGGACGGCCGCTAACTATGGCTACACCTTC.

The chain is built from TRBV5-1 and TRBJ2-1; the D is unclear. The CDR3 extends over 13 amino acids. V lost 0 bases to trimming and J lost 5 bases, with 6 bases between them. Germline V gene sequence: CDR1 SGHRS, CDR2 YFSETQ. CDR3 amino acids: CASSLATNNEQFF. The CDR3 nucleotides are TGCGCCAGCAGCTTGGCGACCAACAATGAGCAGTTCTTC. The full variable domain, rest sourced from reference TRBV5-1 and TRBJ2-1, is KAGVTQTPRYLIKTRGQQVTLSCSPISGHRSVSWYQQTPGQGLQFLFEYFSETQRNKGNFPGRFSGRQFSNSRSEMNVSTLELGDSALYLCASSLATNNEQFFGPGTRLTVL.

This clone has just a few counts. The rearrangement links TRBV29-1 to TRBJ1-1; D remains unclear. This CDR3 spans 14 amino acids. V dropped 1 base and J dropped 0 bases, with 9 bases sitting between them. Germline V gene data show CDR1 as SQVTM and CDR2 as ANQGSEA. In DNA, the CDR3 is TGCAGCGTTGAAGGTGGGCAGTTGAACACTGAAGCTTTCTTT. Amino acid sequence: CSVEGGQLNTEAFF. Together with reference TRBV29-1 and TRBJ1-1, the CDR3 gives the full variable domain: SAVISQKPSRDICQRGTSLTIQCQVDSQVTMMFWYRQQPGQSLTLIATANQGSEATYESGFVIDKFPISRPNLTFSTLTVSNMSPEDSSIYLCSVEGGQLNTEAFFGQGTRLTVV.